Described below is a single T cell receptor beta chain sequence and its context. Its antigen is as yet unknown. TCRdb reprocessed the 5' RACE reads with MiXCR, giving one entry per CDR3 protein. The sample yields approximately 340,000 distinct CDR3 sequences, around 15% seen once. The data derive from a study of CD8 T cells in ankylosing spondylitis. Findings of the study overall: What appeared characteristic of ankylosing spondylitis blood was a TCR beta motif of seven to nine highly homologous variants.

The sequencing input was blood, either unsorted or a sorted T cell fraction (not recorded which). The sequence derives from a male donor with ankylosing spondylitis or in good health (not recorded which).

CDR3 sequence: CASSPPTRRTSPLHF. For the CDR3, the DNA is TGTGCCAGCAGCCCCCCGACACGTAGAACTTCACCCCTCCACTTT. The V and J genes are TRBV7-2 and TRBJ1-6; D unclear. Trimming cost V 5 bases and J 9 bases, with 17 bases left between them. The CDR3 runs 15 residues. Germline V lookup: CDR1 SGHTA, CDR2 FQGNSA.